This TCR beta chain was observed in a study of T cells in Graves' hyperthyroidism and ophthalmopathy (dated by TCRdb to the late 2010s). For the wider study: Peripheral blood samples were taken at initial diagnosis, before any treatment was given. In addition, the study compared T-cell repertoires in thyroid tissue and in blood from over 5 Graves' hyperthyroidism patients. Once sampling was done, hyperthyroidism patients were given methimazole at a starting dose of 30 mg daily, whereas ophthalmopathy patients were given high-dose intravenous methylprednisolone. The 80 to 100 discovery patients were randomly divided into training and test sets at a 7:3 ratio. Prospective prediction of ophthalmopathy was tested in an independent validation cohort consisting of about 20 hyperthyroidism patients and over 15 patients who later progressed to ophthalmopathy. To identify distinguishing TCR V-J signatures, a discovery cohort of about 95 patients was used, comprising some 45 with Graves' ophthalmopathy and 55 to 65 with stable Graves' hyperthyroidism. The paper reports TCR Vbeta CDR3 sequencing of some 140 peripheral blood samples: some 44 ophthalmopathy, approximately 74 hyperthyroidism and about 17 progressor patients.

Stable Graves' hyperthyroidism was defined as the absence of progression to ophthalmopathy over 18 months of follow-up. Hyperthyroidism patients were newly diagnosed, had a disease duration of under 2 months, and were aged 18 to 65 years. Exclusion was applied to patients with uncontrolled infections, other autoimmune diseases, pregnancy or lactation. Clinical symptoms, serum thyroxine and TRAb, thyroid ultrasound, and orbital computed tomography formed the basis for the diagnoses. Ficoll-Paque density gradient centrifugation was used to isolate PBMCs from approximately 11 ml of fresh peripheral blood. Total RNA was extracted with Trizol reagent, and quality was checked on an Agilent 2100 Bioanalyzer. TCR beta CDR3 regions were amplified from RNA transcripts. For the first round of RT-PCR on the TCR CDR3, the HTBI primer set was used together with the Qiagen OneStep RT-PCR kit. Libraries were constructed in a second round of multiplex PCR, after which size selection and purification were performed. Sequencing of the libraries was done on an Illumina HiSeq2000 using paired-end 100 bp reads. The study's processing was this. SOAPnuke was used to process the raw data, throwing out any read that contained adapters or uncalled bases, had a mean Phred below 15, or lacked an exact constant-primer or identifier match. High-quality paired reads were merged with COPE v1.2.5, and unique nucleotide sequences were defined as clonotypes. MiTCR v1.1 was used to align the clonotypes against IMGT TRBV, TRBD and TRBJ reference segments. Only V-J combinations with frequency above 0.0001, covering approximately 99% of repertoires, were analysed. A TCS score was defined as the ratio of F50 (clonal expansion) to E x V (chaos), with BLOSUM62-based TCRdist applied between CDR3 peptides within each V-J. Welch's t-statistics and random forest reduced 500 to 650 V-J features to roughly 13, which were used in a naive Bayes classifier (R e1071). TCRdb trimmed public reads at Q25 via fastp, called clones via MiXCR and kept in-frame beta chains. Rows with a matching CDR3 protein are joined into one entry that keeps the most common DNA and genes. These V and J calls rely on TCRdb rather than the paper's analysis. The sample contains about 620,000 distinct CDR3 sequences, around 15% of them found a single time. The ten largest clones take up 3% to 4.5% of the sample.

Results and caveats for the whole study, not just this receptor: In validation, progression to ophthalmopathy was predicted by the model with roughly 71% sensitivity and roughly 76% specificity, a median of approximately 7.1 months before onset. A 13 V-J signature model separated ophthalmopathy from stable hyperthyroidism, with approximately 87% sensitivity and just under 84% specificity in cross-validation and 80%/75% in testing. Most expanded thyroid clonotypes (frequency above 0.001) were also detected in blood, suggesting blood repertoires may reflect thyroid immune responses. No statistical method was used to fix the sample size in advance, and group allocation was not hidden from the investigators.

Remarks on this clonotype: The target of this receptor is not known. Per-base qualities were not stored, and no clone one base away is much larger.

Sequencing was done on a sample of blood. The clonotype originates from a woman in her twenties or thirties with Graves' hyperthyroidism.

This receptor carries the CDR3 CASSSVGHYEQYF. The base sequence is TGTGCCAGCTCGTCGGTAGGTCACTACGAGCAGTACTTC. This chain is built from TRBV7-8 and TRBJ2-7, with no D gene named confidently. Looking up the germline V gene yields CDR1 SGHVS and CDR2 FQNEAQ. From the cysteine through the phenylalanine, the CDR3 covers 13 amino acids. Just CDR3 DNA is preserved here, 39 bases in frame from base 1. The junction carries 14 bases between V and J, which are trimmed by 8 bases and 3 bases respectively.